Listed below are T cell receptor beta chains from one sample, sequenced in a study of patients and donors after allogeneic stem cell transplantation. In TCRdb, the RT-PCR reads were re-called with MiXCR into one record per CDR3 protein. The sample carries about 960,000 distinct CDR3 sequences, roughly 18% recorded once. The sequenced sample consisted of blood, either unsorted or a sorted T cell fraction (not recorded which). Receptor source: a human donor who was either an allogeneic HSCT recipient or a stem cell or donor lymphocyte infusion donor (not recorded which). It is not recorded whose cells these are; they may come from a transplant donor. The CDR3 runs from the conserved cysteine through the conserved F or W.

CDR3	V	J
CATSARDSSSYNEQFF	TRBV24-1	TRBJ2-1
CASSEVLLAGGSSTDTQYF	TRBV2	TRBJ2-3
CATSRSSGRDTQYF	TRBV24-1	TRBJ2-3
CASSLVGGEQYF	TRBV5-1	TRBJ2-7
CASSGQSYGYTF	TRBV12-3/TRBV12-4	TRBJ1-2
CSVEDLAGAFQETQYF	TRBV29-1	TRBJ2-5
CASSGVVPRGTDTQYF	TRBV6-1	TRBJ2-3
CATSDSRQGSRINTQYF	TRBV24-1	TRBJ2-3
CASSYTGQAFYF	TRBV6-5	TRBJ2-3
CASSQSAGTAEAFF	TRBV16	TRBJ1-1
CASSSKNPLGPTYEQYF	TRBV5-5	TRBJ2-7
CASSAQGRVFDEQYF	TRBV2	TRBJ2-7
CASSVVPGETQYF	TRBV9	TRBJ2-5
CAISANSYGYTF	TRBV10-3	TRBJ1-2
CASSLDGPYQPQHF	TRBV12-3/TRBV12-4	TRBJ1-5
CASSPRDGAPQYF	TRBV12-3/TRBV12-4	TRBJ2-5
CASSDRTGGINYGYTF	TRBV5-1	TRBJ1-2
CAIRGSRGTSNGYTF	TRBV10-3	TRBJ1-2
CASSYEGSNYGYTF	TRBV6-5	TRBJ1-2
CATLQYNLPYEQYF	TRBV25-1	TRBJ2-7
CASSQVEFGGQETQYF	TRBV4-3	TRBJ2-5
CASSWQGETQYF	TRBV12-3/TRBV12-4	TRBJ2-5
CASSQGARGNTIYF	TRBV4-3	TRBJ1-3
CSARDGGSRYEQYF	TRBV20-1	TRBJ2-7
CASSLGTGPEETQYF	TRBV7-2	TRBJ2-5
CASSVNPSGRVGNEQFF	TRBV9	TRBJ2-1
CASSSLSGTSYNEQFF	TRBV6-1	TRBJ2-1
CASSPGPGGTEAFF	TRBV11-2	TRBJ1-1
CASSLGGQGVYEQYF	TRBV27	TRBJ2-7
CASSAQPGQGTNSPLHF	TRBV7-6	TRBJ1-6
CSVEDPAGPEKLFF	TRBV29-1	TRBJ1-4
CASTSGGGSGANVLTF	TRBV3-1	TRBJ2-6
CASNNYRNTEAFF	TRBV7-9	TRBJ1-1
CASSRDPTGYEQYF	TRBV9	TRBJ2-7
CSVEQGTYGYTF	TRBV29-1	TRBJ1-2
CASNLGTSGQYNEQFF	TRBV19	TRBJ2-1
CASRDPGTSNYGYTF	TRBV6-2/TRBV6-3	TRBJ1-2
CASSILAGGSNEQFF	TRBV7-9	TRBJ2-1
CASSEAVGSYNEQFF	TRBV2	TRBJ2-1
CSVVPPRSYNEQFF	TRBV29-1	TRBJ2-1
CASTVGGLNTEAFF	TRBV5-1	TRBJ1-1
CASIADHTDTQYF	TRBV2	TRBJ2-3
CASSRGRGATGELFF	TRBV5-6	TRBJ2-2
CASSLAGTDYNEQFF	TRBV5-1	TRBJ2-1
CAINAQGDYGYTF	TRBV10-3	TRBJ1-2
CASSLGPLGAGEDNEQFF	TRBV5-4	TRBJ2-1
CSARVGVGQPQHF	TRBV20-1	TRBJ1-5
CASSSYLRNHEQYF	TRBV7-9	TRBJ2-7
CASSPRTGLADNEQFF	TRBV18	TRBJ2-1
CASSLAVGNYGYTF	TRBV7-2	TRBJ1-2
CAISESSGQGTEAFF	TRBV10-3	TRBJ1-1
CASRHYGVLNTEAFF	TRBV12-3/TRBV12-4	TRBJ1-1
CSVVGPSGETQYF	TRBV29-1	TRBJ2-5
CAIRAGSDIAEAFF	TRBV10-3	TRBJ1-1
CASSVVETGNTIYF	TRBV9	TRBJ1-3
CASSYTGEDLNGYTF	TRBV6-2/TRBV6-3	TRBJ1-2